The entry below gives a single TCR beta chain sequence along with its context. V was cut by 8 bases and J by 0 bases, with 23 bases left in between. Germline loops: CDR1 SNHLY, CDR2 FYNNEI. This CDR3 is built from 18 residues. Only in-frame clones appear in the TCRdb table, and some are missing; sequencing was by immunoSEQ multiplex PCR. The sample holds 70,000 or so clones, 70% to 90% seen once. The source of the sample is a study of blood T cell repertoires in COVID-19. Across the whole study: The cDNA or gDNA used as material had been derived from T cells, B-cell-depleted T cells, or PBMCs.

Material for sequencing was peripheral blood. The sequence derives from a man aged 35 to 55 with COVID-19, enrolled during active disease. V usage is TRBV2 and J usage is TRBJ1-5; D is possibly TRBD1 (5 bases). Here the CDR3 DNA reads TGTGCCAGCTCCGAAACGGGGGGTAACCGTTATAGCAATCAGCCCCAGCATTTT. This sequence encodes CASSETGGNRYSNQPQHF.